The 9 T cell receptor beta chains below were found in one sample sequenced in a study of T cells in Graves' hyperthyroidism and ophthalmopathy. Using RNA transcripts as the source, TCR beta CDR3 regions were amplified. First-round RT-PCR with HTBI primers amplified the TCR CDR3 region. TCRdb reprocessed the multiplex PCR reads via MiXCR and lists one record per CDR3 protein. Altogether more than 350,000 distinct CDR3 sequences are present, approximately 14% being singletons, with the ten largest covering around 20%. Sequencing input: blood. The source of these receptors is a woman aged 55-70 years with Graves' ophthalmopathy.

The table lists this clonotype with a few counts. The chain couples TRBV20-1 to TRBJ2-7, with TRBD2 identical over 14 bases. Germline V CDR1 and CDR2: DFQATT, SNEGSKA (reference sequence). This CDR3 comprises 14 residues. V lost 5 bases and J lost 7; bases outside the gene matches: 7. CDR3 amino acids: CSAAPGLAGVEQYF. The CDR3 coding sequence is TGCAGTGCTGCTCCGGGACTAGCGGGAGTAGAGCAGTACTTC.

The sample holds many counts of this clonotype. This chain joins TRBV6-1 and TRBJ2-5, with D possibly being TRBD2 (6 bases). Germline CDR1 MNHNS, CDR2 SASEGT. This CDR3 region has 14 residues. The V gene lost 1 base and the J gene lost 7 bases, with 13 bases spanning the gap. CDR3 nucleotide sequence: TGTGCCAGCAGTGAAGGTCCTTCGGGAGTGACCCAGTACTTC. It encodes CASSEGPSGVTQYF.

This sequence joins TRBV6-5 and TRBJ1-1; possibly TRBD1 for D (5 bases). The V gene's germline CDR1 is MNHEY and CDR2 SVGAGI. Trimming took off 3 bases at V and 0 bases at J, with 26 bases between the two ends. CDR3 length equals 20 residues. The CDR3 spells CASSYLLIPGRTRLNTEAFF. The CDR3 DNA follows: TGTGCCAGCAGTTATCTCCTTATACCGGGACGGACAAGGTTGAACACTGAAGCTTTCTTT.

V is TRBV12-5 and J is TRBJ2-1, with 9 bases lining up with TRBD1. V gave up 7 bases and J gave up 6 bases; unmatched junction bases: 10. CDR3 size: 15 residues. The germline gives CDR1 LGHNT, CDR2 FRNRAP. The chain's CDR3 is CASVPGTGRTNEQFF. The CDR3 bases are TGTGCTAGTGTCCCCGGGACAGGGAGGACCAATGAGCAGTTCTTC.

This clonotype was detected many times. V is TRBV11-2 and J is TRBJ1-4, with D uncertain. CDR3 length equals 15 residues. Germline V gene lookup returns CDR1 SGHAT and CDR2 FQNNGV. Trimming pared 1 base from V and 6 bases from J, leaving 12 bases between. The DNA for the CDR3 is TGTGCCAGCAGCTTAGGAGCGGGAGGTGATGAAAAACTGTTTTTT. It codes for CASSLGAGGDEKLFF.

This clonotype was found many times. The chain combines TRBV28 with TRBJ2-7; D gene unclear. Germline V gives CDR1 MDHEN, CDR2 SYDVKM. The CDR3 spans 17 residues. V was shortened by 8 bases and J by 3 bases, with 26 bases between the two germline ends. CDR3 coding DNA: TGTGCCAGCTCCACCTCCCCGGACCCCTGGGGTGGCTACGAGCAGTACTTC. It translates to CASSTSPDPWGGYEQYF. Full variable domain (outside the CDR3, taken from reference TRBV28 and TRBJ2-7): DVKVTQSSRYLVKRTGEKVFLECVQDMDHENMFWYRQDPGLGLRLIYFSYDVKMKEKGDIPEGYSVSREKKERFSLILESASTNQTSMYLCASSTSPDPWGGYEQYFGPGTRLTVT.

This clonotype has a count of ten or more. The J gene is TRBJ2-5, the V gene TRBV9; D uncertain. CDR1 SGDLS and CDR2 YYNGEE come from the germline V gene. This CDR3 has 13 residues. V gave up 0 bases and J gave up 4 bases, with 7 bases separating them. CDR3 in DNA: TGTGCCAGCAGCGTAGGACAAGGAGAGACCCAGTACTTC. This sequence encodes CASSVGQGETQYF. Supplemented by reference TRBV9 and TRBJ2-5, the full variable domain reads DSGVTQTPKHLITATGQRVTLRCSPRSGDLSVYWYQQSLDQGLQFLIQYYNGEERAKGNILERFSAQQFPDLHSELNLSSLELGDSALYFCASSVGQGETQYFGPGTRLLVL.

The rearrangement uses TRBV6-1 and TRBJ2-1, with D unclear. CDR3 length: 13 amino acids. Germline V lookup: CDR1 MNHNS, CDR2 SASEGT. Between the trimmed V and J ends, which lost 6 bases and 2 bases, there was a span of 8 bases. The CDR3 nucleotides read TGTGCCAGCAGCATAGGGCCCTACAATGAGCAGTTCTTC. Translating gives CASSIGPYNEQFF.

The chain links TRBV6-1 to TRBJ1-4; D gene unclear. Germline V CDR1 and CDR2: MNHNS, SASEGT. CDR3 length: 14 amino acids. V was shortened by 7 bases and J by 5 bases, with 14 bases between the two germline ends. The CDR3 DNA reads TGTGCCAGCACCAGAGGGATCGCGAATGAAAAACTGTTTTTT. Its translation: CASTRGIANEKLFF.